The rows below give T cell receptor beta chains drawn from one sample of a study of CD8+CD57+ T cells in acquired aplastic anemia. TCRdb called the reads again in MiXCR, with one record for every CDR3 protein. The top ten clones hold less than 0.85% of a sample with 400,000 to 600,000 distinct CDR3 sequences, under 40% of them seen once. The sequenced material came from sorted CD4+, CD8+, or CD8+CD57+ T cells (not recorded which) from PBMCs. The source is a human donor with aplastic anemia. Both conserved end residues are part of each CDR3. A D gene is named only where the DNA matches it firmly. Only part of the rows carry a size: once, few, many, or a class if the clone is expanded.

d_gene | abundance | len | j_gene | v_gene | CDR3aa | CDR3nt
- | few | 17 | TRBJ2-7 | TRBV25-1 | CASSLGVLVEVRDEQYF | TGTGCCAGCAGCTTGGGGGTCCTGGTAGAAGTTCGAGACGAGCAGTACTTC
- | few | 16 | TRBJ1-5 | TRBV20-1 | CSASEVGGVSNQPQHF | TGCAGTGCTAGCGAAGTCGGGGGAGTGAGCAATCAGCCCCAGCATTTT
TRBD1 | many | 16 | TRBJ1-1 | TRBV19 | CASSGIQGAKHTEAFF | TGTGCCAGTAGTGGGATACAGGGGGCGAAGCACACTGAAGCTTTCTTT
- | many | 14 | TRBJ1-3 | TRBV25-1 | CASSDQRPGNTIYF | TGTGCCAGCAGTGATCAGAGGCCTGGAAACACCATATATTTT
TRBD2 | - | 14 | TRBJ2-1 | TRBV7-4 | CASSTLAGVSEQFF | TGTGCCAGCAGCACCTTAGCGGGGGTAAGCGAGCAGTTCTTC
- | many | 15 | TRBJ2-2 | TRBV10-3 | CAIRSDSLNTGELFF | TGTGCCATCCGTAGCGACTCCCTTAACACCGGGGAGCTGTTTTTT
TRBD2 | few | 17 | TRBJ2-5 | TRBV29-1 | CSVESGTSGSFIETQYF | TGCAGCGTTGAATCCGGGACTAGCGGGAGTTTTATAGAGACCCAGTACTTC
- | many | 14 | TRBJ1-2 | TRBV20-1 | CSAPAAQGERGYTF | TGCAGTGCTCCTGCGGCACAGGGAGAGCGTGGCTACACCTTC
TRBD2 | - | 11 | TRBJ2-3 | TRBV6-1 | CASSSGGAQYF | TGTGCCAGCAGTAGCGGGGGGGCGCAGTATTTT
TRBD2 | - | 15 | TRBJ2-2 | TRBV5-1 | CASSLGLANTGELFF | TGCGCCAGCAGCTTAGGACTAGCGAACACCGGGGAGCTGTTTTTT
- | - | 12 | TRBJ2-1 | TRBV19 | CASRGSEGKQFF | TGTGCCAGTAGAGGGAGCGAAGGAAAGCAGTTCTTC
TRBD2 | - | 17 | TRBJ2-1 | TRBV24-1 | CATSGFSGGGSYNEQFF | TGTGCCACCAGTGGGTTTAGCGGGGGGGGTAGCTACAATGAGCAGTTCTTC
- | - | 13 | TRBJ2-7 | TRBV24-1 | CALTDTSSYEQYF | TGTGCCCTGACTGACACAAGCTCCTACGAGCAGTACTTC
TRBD1 | many | 15 | TRBJ1-6 | TRBV5-6 | CASSLALRGGSPLHF | TGTGCCAGCAGCTTAGCCCTCAGGGGGGGATCACCCCTCCACTTT
- | few | 14 | TRBJ1-2 | TRBV30 | CAWSRAGRTYGYTF | TGTGCCTGGAGTAGGGCAGGTCGAACCTATGGCTACACCTTC
- | - | 14 | TRBJ2-1 | TRBV11-2 | CASSSGVRYNEQFF | TGTGCCAGCAGCTCGGGAGTAAGGTACAATGAGCAGTTCTTC
- | few | 16 | TRBJ1-5 | TRBV6-5 | CASSSIRTTSNQPQHF | TGTGCCAGCAGTTCAATCCGGACCACTAGCAATCAGCCCCAGCATTTT
- | - | 13 | TRBJ1-2 | TRBV2 | CASSLPETGGYTF | TGTGCCAGTTCCCTTCCCGAGACGGGGGGCTACACCTTC
- | many | 14 | TRBJ1-2 | TRBV7-9 | CASSLSPPGRGYTF | TGTGCCAGCAGCTTATCCCCCCCGGGCCGTGGCTACACCTTC
TRBD1 | - | 14 | TRBJ2-1 | TRBV5-5 | CASSPGGQTNEQFF | TGTGCCAGCAGCCCAGGGGGACAGACCAATGAGCAGTTCTTC
TRBD2 | - | 16 | TRBJ2-2 | TRBV3-1 | CASSKGLAGFGGELFF | TGTGCCAGCAGCAAGGGACTAGCGGGATTCGGCGGGGAGCTGTTTTTT
- | many | 13 | TRBJ2-3 | TRBV19 | CASSMLGADTQYF | TGTGCCAGTAGTATGTTGGGAGCAGATACGCAGTATTTT
- | few | 14 | TRBJ1-2 | TRBV30 | CAWRHGGFLYGYTF | TGTGCCTGGAGACACGGGGGGTTCCTCTATGGCTACACCTTC
TRBD1 | many | 15 | TRBJ1-2 | TRBV7-9 | CASSIPGQIAYGYTF | TGTGCCAGCAGCATCCCGGGACAGATTGCCTATGGCTACACCTTC
- | many | 13 | TRBJ1-1 | TRBV16 | CASSQNLNTEAFF | TGTGCCAGCAGCCAAAACTTGAACACTGAAGCTTTCTTT
- | - | 12 | TRBJ1-2 | TRBV28 | CASSFLRVGYTF | TGTGCCAGCAGTTTTCTGAGGGTTGGCTACACCTTC
- | many | 14 | TRBJ2-3 | TRBV9 | CASSPGGNTDTQYF | TGTGCCAGCAGCCCCGGGGGAAACACAGATACGCAGTATTTT
TRBD1 | - | 17 | TRBJ1-1 | TRBV11-1 | CASSYPGQRGQNTEAFF | TGTGCCAGCAGCTATCCGGGACAGCGCGGTCAGAACACTGAAGCTTTCTTT
- | - | 15 | TRBJ1-4 | TRBV2 | CASSQIGQENEKLFF | TGTGCCAGCAGCCAAATTGGGCAGGAGAATGAAAAACTGTTTTTT
- | - | 14 | TRBJ1-1 | TRBV5-1 | CASTFNGDYTEAFF | TGCGCCAGCACCTTCAATGGGGACTACACTGAAGCTTTCTTT
TRBD2 | - | 15 | TRBJ2-7 | TRBV25-1 | CASSVGTSGIGEQYF | TGTGCCAGCTCAGTCGGGACTAGCGGGATCGGCGAGCAGTACTTC
- | - | 12 | TRBJ1-5 | TRBV10-3 | CAISESNQPQHF | TGTGCCATCAGTGAAAGCAATCAGCCCCAGCATTTT
- | few | 16 | TRBJ2-4 | TRBV19 | CASTRWSGDKGNIQYF | TGTGCCAGTACTAGATGGAGCGGGGACAAAGGAAACATTCAGTACTTC
- | few | 13 | TRBJ1-2 | TRBV3-1 | CASSQRAGDGYTF | TGTGCCAGCAGCCAACGGGCAGGCGACGGCTACACCTTC
- | many | 15 | TRBJ1-6 | TRBV7-2 | CASSARGGMDSPLHF | TGTGCCAGCAGCGCCAGGGGAGGTATGGATTCACCCCTCCACTTT
- | - | 14 | TRBJ1-2 | TRBV9 | CASSPQQGIYGYTF | TGTGCCAGCTCACCGCAACAGGGAATATATGGCTACACCTTC
- | - | 14 | TRBJ2-2 | TRBV10-3 | CAISADGTTGELFF | TGTGCCATCAGTGCGGATGGGACCACCGGGGAGCTGTTTTTT
- | many | 17 | TRBJ2-3 | TRBV7-6 | CASSPRVIGRDTDTQYF | TGTGCCAGCAGCCCTAGGGTTATCGGGCGGGACACAGATACGCAGTATTTT
TRBD1 | - | 16 | TRBJ1-3 | TRBV12-3/TRBV12-4 | CASSRGQAFSGNTIYF | TGTGCCAGCAGCAGGGGACAGGCTTTCTCTGGAAACACCATATATTTT
- | many | 13 | TRBJ2-7 | TRBV25-1 | CASSDRFTYEQYF | TGTGCCAGCAGTGATCGGTTCACCTACGAGCAGTACTTC
TRBD1 | many | 13 | TRBJ1-5 | TRBV20-1 | CSATTGGDQPQHF | TGCAGTGCTACCACAGGGGGTGATCAGCCCCAGCATTTT
TRBD1 | - | 14 | TRBJ2-7 | TRBV27 | CASSLDRATYEQYF | TGTGCCAGCAGTTTGGACAGGGCCACCTACGAGCAGTACTTC
TRBD1 | - | 16 | TRBJ1-6 | TRBV18 | CASSARDRILNSPLHF | TGTGCCAGCTCAGCCCGGGACAGGATTCTCAATTCACCCCTCCACTTT
- | many | 12 | TRBJ1-2 | TRBV5-8 | CASPLRGDGYTF | TGTGCCAGCCCGCTACGGGGGGATGGCTACACCTTC
- | many | 13 | TRBJ2-7 | TRBV7-2 | CASSLESGYEQYF | TGTGCCAGCAGCTTAGAGTCTGGTTACGAGCAGTACTTC
TRBD2 | many | 14 | TRBJ2-7 | TRBV9 | CASSVSGLVYEQYF | TGTGCCAGCAGCGTGTCGGGACTAGTCTACGAGCAGTACTTC
- | - | 16 | TRBJ2-1 | TRBV29-1 | CSVEGVGGYEGNEQFF | TGCAGCGTTGAAGGTGTGGGAGGCTATGAGGGAAATGAGCAGTTCTTC
- | many | 14 | TRBJ1-2 | TRBV7-9 | CASSLQGTSMGYTF | TGTGCCAGCAGCTTACAAGGCACCTCCATGGGCTACACCTTC
TRBD2 | - | 13 | TRBJ2-7 | TRBV10-3 | CAIRPTSGEEQYF | TGTGCCATCAGACCTACTAGCGGGGAGGAGCAGTACTTC
- | once | 14 | TRBJ2-3 | TRBV20-1 | CSPRIRGPTDTQYF | TGCAGTCCTAGAATACGGGGCCCCACAGATACGCAGTATTTT
- | few | 14 | TRBJ1-4 | TRBV9 | CASSKGGTNEKLFF | TGTGCCAGCAGCAAGGGGGGAACTAATGAAAAACTGTTTTTT
- | many | 12 | TRBJ1-3 | TRBV7-2 | CASSLTTYTIYF | TGTGCCAGCAGCTTAACGACTTACACCATATATTTT
- | - | 15 | TRBJ2-5 | TRBV11-2 | CASSQTGISQETQYF | TGTGCCAGCAGTCAGACAGGAATATCCCAAGAGACCCAGTACTTC
- | - | 15 | TRBJ2-5 | TRBV15 | CATSRTRAKSETQYF | TGTGCCACCAGCAGAACTAGGGCCAAAAGCGAGACCCAGTACTTC
- | - | 17 | TRBJ1-4 | TRBV5-1 | CASSLDAYNATNEKLFF | TGCGCCAGCAGCCTAGACGCATACAATGCAACTAATGAAAAACTGTTTTTT